The entry below gives a single TCR beta chain sequence along with its context. This clone was recorded a few times. Its antigen is currently not known. No per-base quality is available; no much larger clone lies one base away. This record belongs to a study of graft-versus-host responses after intestinal transplantation listed by TCRdb under 2021. In the study overall: Recipients received multivisceral, liver-intestinal, or isolated intestinal transplants. Every recipient was given anti-thymocyte globulin induction, then maintenance tacrolimus and steroids for roughly three years. Bulk TCR-beta CDR3 sequencing was used to track graft-versus-host and host-versus-graft alloreactive T cell clones in the graft, circulation and bone marrow after intestinal transplantation. To identify alloreactive clones, pre-transplant mixed lymphocyte reaction products were sequenced and then compared with unstimulated pre-transplant donor and recipient T cells. A cohort of about 25 intestinal transplant recipients, including one retransplant, was enrolled, and a few patients lacking pretransplant specimens were excluded. A peak of at least 4% donor T cells among recipient peripheral blood mononuclear cells was the definition used for donor T cell macrochimerism. Instead of going to the commercial service, samples from a few later patients were sequenced in-house on an Illumina MiSeq and processed with MiXCR. Overall results and qualifications from the work: Early after transplant, peak levels of circulating GvH clones were found to be associated with declines in HvG clones. The relatively low number and heterogeneity of intestinal transplant patients limited the conclusions. GvH clones were detected in recipient bone marrow, and some appeared earlier in ileal mucosa or blood, consistent with an intestinal mucosal origin. Patients with donor T cell macrochimerism had high GvH to HvG T cell clonal ratios in their allografts.

CDR1 MGHRA and CDR2 YSYEKL were looked up in the germline V gene. The trim is 5 bases for V and 5 bases for J, with a gap of 12 bases between the germline ends. The CDR3 holds 13 amino acids from the cysteine to the phenylalanine. Only the CDR3 DNA is retained, 39 bases long and in frame from the first base. Libraries were made using the immunoSEQ multiplex PCR assay. For most patients, genomic DNA was isolated with the Qiagen DNeasy Blood and Tissue Kit and shipped frozen to Adaptive Biotechnologies for TCR sequencing. High-throughput TCR-beta CDR3 sequencing of genomic DNA from most patients was performed by Adaptive Biotechnologies. Per the original workflow: TCR sequencing data were retrieved from Adaptive's ImmunoSEQ software for 15 to 20 patients, whereas a few other patients were processed with MiXCR and VDJtools. To correct CD4 versus CD8 sorting errors, sequences present in both subsets at a frequency ratio below 5:1 were removed. CDR3 nucleotide sequences shared by donor and recipient were removed because the origin of these sequences could not be assigned. To be classed as alloreactive, a clone needed at least 2-fold expansion over unstimulated cells and a minimum CFSE-low frequency of 0.002% (template counts) or 0.001% (read counts). Mappable clones were those detected in sequenced pre-transplant spleen, lymph node, or MLR CFSE-low populations of the donor or recipient. The cumulative frequency of alloreactive clones was calculated as a percentage of all sequences, weighted by copy number. TCRdb provides this immuneACCESS table in a form limited to in-frame rearrangements. Some clones are lacking; in checked studies, under half of them reflect an unresolved V gene, and why the rest are absent is not known. V and J calls and clone size are those listed in that table; D and trimming were worked out from the DNA. The sample table lists roughly 93,000 clones, around 90% of them with a count of one. Roughly 0.36% of the sample is held by the ten biggest clonotypes.

The sample's time point label, in plain terms: cells obtained before transplantation from donor or recipient. CD3+CD4+ and CD3+CD8+ populations were FACS-sorted from unstimulated pre-transplant donor and recipient cells taken from spleen or lymph nodes. The sequence joins TRBV4-1 to TRBJ1-1, with the D gene too uncertain to name. This TCR derives from a human donor who was the organ donor for an intestinal transplant. Sequencing was performed on unstimulated CD8+ T cells sorted from spleen or lymph node cells, taken before transplant. The nucleotide sequence reads TGCGCCAGCAGCTCCGGGGTTAGGACTGAAGCTTTCTTT. Its coded protein is CASSSGVRTEAFF.